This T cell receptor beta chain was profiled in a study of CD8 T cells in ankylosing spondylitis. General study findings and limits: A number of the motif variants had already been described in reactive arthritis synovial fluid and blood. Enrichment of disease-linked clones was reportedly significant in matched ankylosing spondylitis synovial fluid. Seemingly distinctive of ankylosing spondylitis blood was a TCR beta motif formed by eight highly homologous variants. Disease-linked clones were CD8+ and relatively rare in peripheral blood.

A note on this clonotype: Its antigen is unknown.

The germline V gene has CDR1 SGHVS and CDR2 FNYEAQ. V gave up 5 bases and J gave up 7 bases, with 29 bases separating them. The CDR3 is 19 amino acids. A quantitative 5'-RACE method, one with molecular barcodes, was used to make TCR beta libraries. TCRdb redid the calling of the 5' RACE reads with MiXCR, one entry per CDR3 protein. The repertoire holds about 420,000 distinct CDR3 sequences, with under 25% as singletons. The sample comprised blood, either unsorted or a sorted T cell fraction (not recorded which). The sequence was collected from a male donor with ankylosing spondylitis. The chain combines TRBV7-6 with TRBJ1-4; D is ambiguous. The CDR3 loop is CASSRSLLHLGKRTEKLFF. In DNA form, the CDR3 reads TGTGCCAGCAGCCGGAGCTTACTTCATTTAGGTAAAAGGACTGAAAAACTGTTTTTT. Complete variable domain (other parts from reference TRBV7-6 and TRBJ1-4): GAGVSQSPRYKVTKRGQDVALRCDPISGHVSLYWYRQALGQGPEFLTYFNYEAQQDKSGLPNDRFSAERPEGSISTLTIQRTEQRDSAMYRCASSRSLLHLGKRTEKLFFGSGTQLSVL.